Following are 9 T cell receptor beta chains from one sample sequenced in a study of T cells in women clearing cervical HPV infection. Using immunoSEQ multiplex PCR, the repertoire was profiled, and TCRdb retains in-frame clones only, with some absent. In total, the table holds tens of thousands of clones. The sequencing input was blood buffy coat. The source is a woman between 18 and 70 years old with a cervical HPV16 infection that either progressed to CIN3+ or cleared (not recorded which).

On this clone: Coverage ceases 3 residues before the CDR3 finishes, and the germline J gene fills in the end. This chain joins TRBV7-2 and TRBJ2-7, with TRBD2 matching over 10 bases. Trimming took 3 bases from V and 3 from J; bases not matched to a gene: 5. The CDR3 runs to 15 residues. Per germline, CDR1 SGHTA and CDR2 FQGNSA. Incomplete CDR3 DNA: TGTGCCAGCAGCTTTTCTCTAGCGGGAGACTACGAG. Its translation is CASSFSLAGDYE. The entire CDR3 reads CASSFSLAGDYEQYF.

Concerning this clone itself: Read data end 3 residues before the CDR3 end; the end is taken from the germline J gene. The genes are TRBV18 and TRBJ1-2, with D maybe TRBD1 (6 bases). The CDR3 has 11 amino acids. Per germline, CDR1 KGHSH and CDR2 LQKENI. The CDR3 here is CASSPTGCYTF. Partial CDR3 DNA: TGTGCCAGCTCACCGACAGGATGC.

As concerns this clone: Mismatch with germline at one junction end may stem from a read error. Read sequence stops 3 residues before the CDR3 end, and the germline J gene provides the missing end. The chain links TRBV4-2 to TRBJ2-7; D gene unclear. Germline values: CDR1 LGHNA, CDR2 YNFKEQ. The CDR3 consists of 14 residues. The covered CDR3 bases are TGCGCCAGCAGCCAAGATAGATTAGTCCACGAG. Translating gives CASSQDRLVHE. The CDR3 as a whole reads CASSQDRLVHEQYF.

Regarding this clone: Sequencing ends 3 residues short of the CDR3 end; the germline J gene provides the rest. The chain couples TRBV4-1 to TRBJ2-4, with 9 bases lining up with TRBD1. From germline, CDR1 is MGHRA and CDR2 YSYEKL. The CDR3 has 17 residues. J was trimmed by 8 bases and V by 0 bases; bases with no gene match: 11. The CDR3 protein is CASSQDYTGGLSYIQYF. CDR3 bases read: TGCGCCAGCAGCCAAGATTACACAGGGGGCTTGTCATACATT.

A remark on this clone: The DNA ends 3 residues before the CDR3 does, and the rest of the CDR3 is filled in from the germline J gene. The V gene is TRBV19, the J gene TRBJ1-2, with TRBD1 identical over 9 bases. Germline V gene lookup returns CDR1 LNHDA and CDR2 SQIVND (reference sequence). With 6 bases clipped from V and 4 bases from J, the junction kept 3 bases outside the gene matches. The CDR3 spans 13 residues. CDR3 region: CASSTGGTYGYTF. The sequenced part of the CDR3 DNA is TGTGCCAGTAGCACAGGGGGCACCTATGGC.

About this clone: The read ends 3 residues early relative to the CDR3; the germline J gene fills the gap. This chain links TRBV12-3 or TRBV12-4 with TRBJ2-5, with TRBD2 matching 14 bases. This CDR3 is 16 amino acids long. The J segment lost 3 bases and the V segment lost 5 bases, leaving 5 bases of the junction unmatched. The CDR3 sequence: CASSTRLAGGKETQYF. The CDR3 bases that were read are TGTGCCAGCAGTACCCGACTAGCGGGGGGGAAAGAGACC.

Comments on this clone: The CDR3 end falls 3 residues outside the read, so it is completed with the germline J gene. The rearrangement uses TRBV12-3 or TRBV12-4 and TRBJ1-3, with 7 bases lining up with TRBD1. CDR3 length: 14 amino acids. The trim removed 5 bases at V and 0 bases at J, leaving 1 base unmatched. The CDR3 sequence is CASSRDSSGNTIYF. CDR3 DNA (partial): TGTGCCAGCAGTAGGGACAGCTCTGGAAACACC.

Concerning this clone: Read coverage stops 3 residues before the CDR3 terminus; the germline J gene supplies the remainder. The V call is TRBV18, the J call TRBJ2-3, with 10 bases matching TRBD1. The CDR3 has 16 amino acids. V gave up 4 bases and J gave up 0 bases; unmatched junction bases: 4. CDR1 is KGHSH and CDR2 is LQKENI in the germline V gene. The sequenced CDR3 bases are TGTGCCAGCTCACGGGCGGGACAGGGGAGCACAGATACG. It yields the protein CASSRAGQGSTDT. In full, the CDR3 is CASSRAGQGSTDTQYF.

The sequenced part of the CDR3 DNA is TGTGCCAGTAGTCTGGACAGGGAAGGC. Translation gives CASSLDREG. The full CDR3 sequence reads CASSLDREGYTF. V usage is TRBV19 and J usage is TRBJ1-2; 8 nucleotides line up with TRBD1. With the read ending 3 residues before the CDR3 end, the germline J gene is used to fill in that end. The CDR3 sequence is 12 residues long. Per the germline V gene, CDR1 is LNHDA and CDR2 is SQIVND (reference sequence).